The sequence of this TCR beta chain was determined in a study of T cell responses to AZD1222 COVID-19 vaccine. As regards this clone: One junction end does not reproduce the germline sequence, and a read error may be involved.

Using immunoSEQ multiplex PCR, the repertoire was profiled, and TCRdb retains in-frame clones only, with some absent. The sample has 120,000 to 150,000 clones; 80% to 95% are singletons. The clonotype was recovered from an adult in good health. The source was peripheral blood, collected on day 0 of AZD1222 vaccination.

The CDR3 DNA follows: TGTGCTAGTGGTTTGTTCCCGAATACCGGGGAGCTGTTTTTT. Its translation: CASGLFPNTGELFF. The V gene is TRBV12-5, the J gene TRBJ2-2; D not certain. Germline V gene data show CDR1 as LGHNT and CDR2 as FRNRAP. The CDR3 contains 14 residues.